A selection of T cell receptor beta chains follows, all from one sample in a study of cytomegalovirus exposure and HLA in healthy donors. Assay: immunoSEQ multiplex PCR; the TCRdb copy retains only in-frame clones and omits some. Of 100,000 or so clones detected, approximately 70% appear once; the ten largest clones hold about 2.1%. Source material: PBMCs. These receptors were collected from a man aged 30 to 45 in good health and CMV-seronegative. CDR3s include the opening cysteine and the closing phenylalanine or tryptophan. Fields, in order: CDR3 protein, CDR3 DNA, V gene, clone size, J gene, D gene. D genes are given only for firm matches. Size values are once, few and many counts, or a class for expanded clones, and some rows have none.

CASSVLPGYLPEAFF | TGTGCCAGCAGCGTCCTGCCGGGGTACCTTCCTGAAGCTTTCTTT | TRBV7-3 | NA | TRBJ1-1 | NA
CASSLSGPRWETQYF | TGTGCCAGCAGTTTATCGGGGCCTAGGTGGGAGACCCAGTACTTC | TRBV27 | few | TRBJ2-5 | NA
CARDRDRGIYEQYF | TGCGCCAGGGACCGGGACAGGGGCATCTACGAGCAGTACTTC | TRBV5-1 | few | TRBJ2-7 | TRBD1
CASSLWAGYQPQHF | TGTGCCAGCAGTTTATGGGCAGGGTATCAGCCCCAGCATTTT | TRBV28 | NA | TRBJ1-5 | NA
CATSRDISMAYGYTF | TGTGCCACCAGCAGAGATATAAGTATGGCCTATGGCTACACCTTC | TRBV15 | NA | TRBJ1-2 | NA
CASSPRDSSSYEQYF | TGTGCCAGCTCACCGCGGGACAGCAGCTCCTACGAGCAGTACTTC | TRBV18 | NA | TRBJ2-7 | NA
CAISDPPNRALSGNTIYF | TGTGCCATCAGTGATCCTCCCAACAGGGCCCTTTCTGGAAACACCATATATTTT | TRBV10-3 | NA | TRBJ1-3 | NA
CASSLEAPQGGSPLHF | TGCGCCAGTAGCTTGGAGGCCCCCCAGGGTGGATCACCCCTCCACTTT | TRBV5-1 | NA | TRBJ1-6 | NA
CSSSQDTRDSFRAFF | TGCTCCAGCAGCCAAGATACCCGGGACAGCTTCCGAGCTTTCTTT | TRBV4-1 | NA | TRBJ1-1 | TRBD1
CASKGLAERYEQYF | TGTGCCAGCAAGGGACTAGCGGAGCGCTACGAGCAGTACTTC | TRBV6-1 | NA | TRBJ2-7 | TRBD2
CASSFIREEQFF | TGTGCCAGCAGCTTTATTCGCGAAGAGCAGTTCTTC | TRBV5-6 | few | TRBJ2-1 | NA
CAISEPGTVNQPQHF | TGTGCCATCAGTGAGCCAGGGACAGTGAATCAGCCCCAGCATTTT | TRBV10-3 | NA | TRBJ1-5 | TRBD1
CAWSAGVSYNEQFF | TGTGCCTGGAGTGCGGGAGTCTCCTACAATGAGCAGTTCTTC | TRBV30 | NA | TRBJ2-1 | NA
CASSWVSGSPETQYF | TGTGCCAGCAGCTGGGTTAGCGGGAGCCCCGAGACCCAGTACTTC | TRBV6-5 | NA | TRBJ2-5 | TRBD2
CASSLAASGNTGELFF | TGTGCCAGCAGCTTAGCGGCTAGCGGGAACACCGGGGAGCTGTTTTTT | TRBV7-6 | NA | TRBJ2-2 | TRBD2
CASSLGYNRAAEAFF | TGTGCCAGCAGCTTGGGTTACAACAGGGCGGCTGAAGCTTTCTTT | TRBV5-8 | few | TRBJ1-1 | NA
CASRTGGGGYTF | TGTGCCAGCAGAACGGGGGGGGGTGGCTACACCTTC | TRBV28 | NA | TRBJ1-2 | NA
CASSLRTSGRFSEQYF | TGTGCCAGCAGCTTAAGGACTAGCGGACGATTTTCCGAGCAGTACTTC | TRBV12-1 | NA | TRBJ2-7 | NA
CASSLQAGATDTQYF | TGTGCCAGCAGTCTGCAAGCGGGAGCCACAGATACGCAGTATTTT | TRBV27 | NA | TRBJ2-3 | TRBD2
CASRQTGFSNQPQHF | TGTGCCAGCAGGCAGACAGGGTTTAGCAATCAGCCCCAGCATTTT | TRBV6-5 | few | TRBJ1-5 | TRBD1
CASSHGGGPAEQFF | TGTGCCAGCAGCCACGGGGGAGGGCCGGCGGAGCAGTTCTTC | TRBV14 | NA | TRBJ2-1 | TRBD2
CASSESPLSSPLHF | TGTGCCAGCAGTGAAAGCCCTCTTTCTTCACCCCTCCACTTT | TRBV6-1 | once | TRBJ1-6 | NA
CASRYRTEGYEQYF | TGTGCCAGTCGCTACAGGACAGAAGGCTACGAGCAGTACTTC | TRBV19 | NA | TRBJ2-7 | NA
CASSPWDRGNTEAFF | TGTGCCAGCAGTCCGTGGGACAGGGGGAACACTGAAGCTTTCTTT | TRBV27 | NA | TRBJ1-1 | TRBD1
CASSQAEGDHGEQYF | TGTGCCAGCAGCCAAGCCGAAGGGGATCATGGGGAGCAGTACTTC | TRBV4-2 | once | TRBJ2-7 | NA